The present entry profiles one T cell receptor (beta chain) with its context. Antigen unknown. Isolation of PBMCs was performed on 9.5 to 10 ml fresh peripheral blood. The CDR3 spans 11 residues. Germline V lookup: CDR1 MNHNS, CDR2 SASEGT. V lost 3 bases, J lost 7 bases, and 7 bases lay in between. The record originates from a study of T cells in Graves' hyperthyroidism and ophthalmopathy. Study in general: The initial diagnosis was the point when peripheral blood was collected, ahead of any treatment. Study conclusions and caveats: Most expanded thyroid clonotypes above 0.001 also appeared in blood.

RNA transcripts gave rise to amplified TCR beta CDR3 regions. Carried out on the TCR CDR3, a first-round RT-PCR used the HTBI primer set. TCRdb re-derived calls from the multiplex PCR reads in MiXCR, one entry per CDR3 protein. The table has about 640,000 distinct CDR3 sequences, more than 20% seen once. The TCR originated in a man aged 25 to 40 with Graves' ophthalmopathy. Sample: blood. The J gene is TRBJ2-7, the V gene TRBV6-1; D call uncertain. The CDR3 loop reads CASSDGAEQYF. CDR3 DNA sequence: TGTGCCAGCAGTGATGGTGCTGAGCAGTACTTC.